The clone carrying this T cell receptor beta chain has a handful of counts. These data are taken from a study of blood T cell repertoires in COVID-19. About the research overall: Donors in the United States, Italy and Spain gave samples during acute or convalescent COVID-19. Sources were T cells, B-cell-depleted T cells, or PBMCs; the material itself was cDNA or gDNA.

Authors' analysis steps: It was from reference gene primer amplification that nucleated cell counts were estimated. Sequencing used immunoSEQ multiplex PCR; TCRdb keeps in-frame clones, though not all of them. V and J calls plus clone size are reproduced from that table; the DNA served to infer D and trimming. Of over 120,000 clones listed, about four fifths were seen once; the top ten hold roughly 3%. In germline, CDR1 is SGHVS, CDR2 FQNEAQ. This CDR3 comprises 18 residues. Trimming pared 8 bases from V and 9 bases from J, leaving 29 bases between. The sequence was collected from an elderly woman with acute or convalescent COVID-19. The sample taken for sequencing was peripheral blood. The chain combines TRBV7-8 with TRBJ1-6; D might be TRBD1 (5 bases). The CDR3: CASRLTQMGLILSSPLHF. DNA of the CDR3: TGTGCCAGCCGACTGACACAAATGGGACTCATTCTAAGTTCACCCCTCCACTTT.